The rows below give T cell receptor beta chains drawn from one sample of a study of CD4 T cells in relation to SARS-CoV-2 and coronaviruses. Clones were sequenced by immunoSEQ multiplex PCR, and TCRdb holds only the in-frame ones, with some missing. The data show about 41,000 clones, under 90% seen once. No antigen has been assigned to these receptors. Sequenced sample: naive CD4+ T cells from PBMCs, cultured in vitro. The receptors come from an adult with COVID-19. CDR3s include the opening cysteine and the closing phenylalanine or tryptophan. D genes are given only for firm matches. The size of a clone is reported for some rows only, either as once, few or many, or as a class for expanded clones.

V gene: TRBV28; clone size: NA; J gene: TRBJ2-1; CDR3 length: 16; D gene: TRBD2; CDR3 DNA: TGTGCCAGCAGTGCACTAGCGCCGAGCTCCTACAATGAGCAGTTCTTC; CDR3 protein: CASSALAPSSYNEQFF
V gene: TRBV5-5; clone size: once; J gene: TRBJ2-7; CDR3 length: 11; D gene: NA; CDR3 DNA: TGTGCCAGCAGCTTGCTAAACGAGCAGTACTTC; CDR3 protein: CASSLLNEQYF
V gene: TRBV5-1; clone size: NA; J gene: TRBJ1-5; CDR3 length: 15; D gene: TRBD1; CDR3 DNA: TGCGCCAGCAGCTTGAATACAGGGGGAAGTCAGCCCCAGCATTTT; CDR3 protein: CASSLNTGGSQPQHF
V gene: TRBV28; clone size: NA; J gene: TRBJ2-7; CDR3 length: 15; D gene: TRBD1; CDR3 DNA: TGTGCCAGCAGTTACGGGACAGCGGTTTCCTACGAGCAGTACTTC; CDR3 protein: CASSYGTAVSYEQYF
V gene: TRBV2; clone size: NA; J gene: TRBJ1-2; CDR3 length: 12; D gene: TRBD1; CDR3 DNA: TGTGCCAGCAGTACAACAGGGGTTGGCTACACCTTC; CDR3 protein: CASSTTGVGYTF
V gene: TRBV7-2; clone size: NA; J gene: TRBJ2-3; CDR3 length: 14; D gene: NA; CDR3 DNA: TGTGCCAGCAGCCGCGACCCGAGCACAGATACGCAGTATTTT; CDR3 protein: CASSRDPSTDTQYF
V gene: TRBV7-7; clone size: NA; J gene: TRBJ2-1; CDR3 length: 18; D gene: NA; CDR3 DNA: TGTGCTAGCAGCCCTAGGCCTCAGGGTCCGAGCTCCTACAATGAGCAGTTCTTC; CDR3 protein: CASSPRPQGPSSYNEQFF
V gene: TRBV10-3; clone size: NA; J gene: TRBJ2-3; CDR3 length: 13; D gene: NA; CDR3 DNA: TGTGCCATCAGTCCTCTCATGACAGATACGCAGTATTTT; CDR3 protein: CAISPLMTDTQYF
V gene: TRBV2; clone size: few; J gene: TRBJ2-7; CDR3 length: 13; D gene: NA; CDR3 DNA: TGTGCCAGCACCCGACAGGTATCCTACGAGCAGTACTTC; CDR3 protein: CASTRQVSYEQYF
V gene: TRBV7-9; clone size: few; J gene: TRBJ2-7; CDR3 length: 15; D gene: TRBD2; CDR3 DNA: TGTGCCAGCAGCTTTGGACTAGCGAACAGCTACGAGCAGTACTTC; CDR3 protein: CASSFGLANSYEQYF
V gene: TRBV27; clone size: NA; J gene: TRBJ2-7; CDR3 length: 13; D gene: NA; CDR3 DNA: TGTGCCAGCAGGGGTCAGCCAAATTACGAGCAGTACTTC; CDR3 protein: CASRGQPNYEQYF
V gene: TRBV28; clone size: NA; J gene: TRBJ1-2; CDR3 length: 15; D gene: TRBD1; CDR3 DNA: TGTGCCAGCAGTTTAGGGGGACAGGGGGCTTATGGCTACACCTTC; CDR3 protein: CASSLGGQGAYGYTF
V gene: TRBV9; clone size: once; J gene: TRBJ1-3; CDR3 length: 16; D gene: NA; CDR3 DNA: TGTGCCAGCAGCATGTCTACAGCAAACTCTGGAAACACCATATATTTT; CDR3 protein: CASSMSTANSGNTIYF
V gene: TRBV4-2; clone size: NA; J gene: TRBJ2-5; CDR3 length: 16; D gene: NA; CDR3 DNA: TGTGCCAGCAGCCAAGCTTTCGGGAGGGGGCGAGAGACCCAGTACTTC; CDR3 protein: CASSQAFGRGRETQYF
V gene: TRBV30; clone size: NA; J gene: TRBJ2-7; CDR3 length: 12; D gene: NA; CDR3 DNA: TGTGCCTGGAGTCCGGGGAGGTACGAGCAGTACTTC; CDR3 protein: CAWSPGRYEQYF
V gene: TRBV5-5; clone size: NA; J gene: TRBJ2-3; CDR3 length: 11; D gene: NA; CDR3 DNA: TGTGCCAGCAGCCCAGCGGATACGCAGTATTTT; CDR3 protein: CASSPADTQYF
V gene: TRBV18; clone size: NA; J gene: TRBJ2-1; CDR3 length: 13; D gene: TRBD1; CDR3 DNA: TGTGCCAGCTCACTTTCGACAGGGAATGAGCAGTTCTTC; CDR3 protein: CASSLSTGNEQFF
V gene: TRBV28; clone size: NA; J gene: TRBJ1-4; CDR3 length: 14; D gene: TRBD1; CDR3 DNA: TGTGCCAGCAGACTTGGACAGGACAATGAAAAACTGTTTTTT; CDR3 protein: CASRLGQDNEKLFF
V gene: TRBV5-4; clone size: NA; J gene: TRBJ2-1; CDR3 length: 15; D gene: NA; CDR3 DNA: TGTGCCAGCAGTCGGCCTAGAGGGCAAGACAATGAGCAGTTCTTC; CDR3 protein: CASSRPRGQDNEQFF
V gene: TRBV10-3; clone size: NA; J gene: TRBJ1-6; CDR3 length: 13; D gene: NA; CDR3 DNA: TGTGCCATCAAGGACTCCTATAATTCACCCCTCCACTTT; CDR3 protein: CAIKDSYNSPLHF
V gene: TRBV7-2; clone size: NA; J gene: TRBJ2-3; CDR3 length: 15; D gene: TRBD1; CDR3 DNA: TGTGCCAGCAGCTTAAGGAGACAGGGGGCAGATACGCAGTATTTT; CDR3 protein: CASSLRRQGADTQYF
V gene: TRBV12-2; clone size: NA; J gene: TRBJ2-3; CDR3 length: 17; D gene: NA; CDR3 DNA: TGTGCAAGTCGCTTAGTCGGAGGGACAGGGCGGGCAGATACGCAGTATTTT; CDR3 protein: CASRLVGGTGRADTQYF
V gene: TRBV30; clone size: NA; J gene: TRBJ1-5; CDR3 length: 12; D gene: NA; CDR3 DNA: TGTGCCTGGAGTGGTGGGGGGTTGCCCCAGCATTTT; CDR3 protein: CAWSGGGLPQHF
V gene: TRBV18; clone size: once; J gene: TRBJ2-1; CDR3 length: 12; D gene: NA; CDR3 DNA: TGTGCCAGCTCACCAGAGGGAAATGAGCAGTTCTTC; CDR3 protein: CASSPEGNEQFF
V gene: TRBV5-1; clone size: NA; J gene: TRBJ2-1; CDR3 length: 17; D gene: TRBD2; CDR3 DNA: TGCGCCAGCAGCCGGGTTGCGGGAGGCGGGGTCTACAATGAGCAGTTCTTC; CDR3 protein: CASSRVAGGGVYNEQFF
V gene: TRBV11-2; clone size: NA; J gene: TRBJ1-4; CDR3 length: 15; D gene: NA; CDR3 DNA: TGTGCCAGCAGCTTAGCCCCGCCCGGTAATGAAAAACTGTTTTTT; CDR3 protein: CASSLAPPGNEKLFF
V gene: TRBV28; clone size: few; J gene: TRBJ1-5; CDR3 length: 14; D gene: TRBD1; CDR3 DNA: TGTGCCAGCAGCCCCGGGACAGGGTATCAGCCCCAGCATTTT; CDR3 protein: CASSPGTGYQPQHF
V gene: TRBV4-1; clone size: few; J gene: TRBJ2-6; CDR3 length: 18; D gene: NA; CDR3 DNA: TGCGCCAGCAACCGCTTCTTTACACCTAATCCTGGGGCCAACGTCCTGACTTTC; CDR3 protein: CASNRFFTPNPGANVLTF
V gene: TRBV30; clone size: NA; J gene: TRBJ2-5; CDR3 length: 13; D gene: NA; CDR3 DNA: TGTGCCTGGAACGGGGTAGGAGGAGAGACCCAGTACTTC; CDR3 protein: CAWNGVGGETQYF
V gene: TRBV29-1; clone size: NA; J gene: TRBJ1-4; CDR3 length: 10; D gene: NA; CDR3 DNA: TGCAGCGTTCAGGGTGAAAAACTGTTTTTT; CDR3 protein: CSVQGEKLFF
V gene: TRBV9; clone size: once; J gene: TRBJ2-1; CDR3 length: 17; D gene: TRBD2; CDR3 DNA: TGTGCCAGCAGCGTGGCCTCAGCGGGGCTTACCTACAATGAGCAGTTCTTC; CDR3 protein: CASSVASAGLTYNEQFF
V gene: TRBV18; clone size: NA; J gene: TRBJ2-1; CDR3 length: 17; D gene: TRBD1; CDR3 DNA: TGTGCCAGCTCGCCGCGGTCAGGCAGGGGGTTAGACAATGAGCAGTTCTTC; CDR3 protein: CASSPRSGRGLDNEQFF
V gene: TRBV6-5; clone size: NA; J gene: TRBJ2-7; CDR3 length: 13; D gene: TRBD2; CDR3 DNA: TGTGCCAGCAGTTACAGGGAGGGCCGCGAGCAGTACTTC; CDR3 protein: CASSYREGREQYF
V gene: TRBV9; clone size: few; J gene: TRBJ2-2; CDR3 length: 17; D gene: NA; CDR3 DNA: TGTGCCAGCAGCACCCCCCGCTGGGGCGAGGGACCCGGGGAGCTGTTTTTT; CDR3 protein: CASSTPRWGEGPGELFF
V gene: TRBV7-2; clone size: NA; J gene: TRBJ2-2; CDR3 length: 18; D gene: TRBD2; CDR3 DNA: TGTGCCAGCAGCTTAACTAGACTAGCGGGAGGTGGGGCCGGGGAGCTGTTTTTT; CDR3 protein: CASSLTRLAGGGAGELFF